These T cell receptor beta chains were read from a single sample in a study of T cells in Graves' hyperthyroidism and ophthalmopathy. TCRdb re-called the multiplex PCR reads through MiXCR, storing one row per CDR3 protein. The profile shows 450,000 to 650,000 distinct CDR3 sequences, over 15% of them singletons. Sequenced input: blood. These receptor sequences come from a woman aged 18-30 years with Graves' ophthalmopathy. CDR3s include the opening cysteine and the closing phenylalanine or tryptophan. The D gene is left open where the match is weak. Not every row has a clone size; where given, it reads once, few, many or a size class.

v_call,j_call,d_call,clone_size,cdr3_nt,cdr3_aa
TRBV11-2,TRBJ2-5,TRBD2,-,TGTGCCAGCAGCTTCTCGACCGGACTAGCGGGAGAACAAGAGACCCAGTACTTC,CASSFSTGLAGEQETQYF
TRBV15,TRBJ2-7,TRBD2,few,TGTGCCACCAGCCCTTCGGCCCTAGCGGGAAGCTCCTACGAGCAGTACTTC,CATSPSALAGSSYEQYF
TRBV5-1,TRBJ2-1,-,-,TGCGCCAGCAGCCAAGGGCCCGAGCAGTTCTTC,CASSQGPEQFF
TRBV19,TRBJ1-2,TRBD1,few,TGTGCCAGTAGCCTGGGACAGGGTAATGGCTACACCTTC,CASSLGQGNGYTF
TRBV12-3/TRBV12-4,TRBJ1-3,TRBD1,few,TGTGCCAGCAGCCCAGGGGGCGGCATATATTTT,CASSPGGGIYF
TRBV20-1,TRBJ2-1,-,many,TGCAGTGCTAGGCCCGGGACTCTAAGAGCGTGGGAGCAGTTCTTC,CSARPGTLRAWEQFF
TRBV10-2,TRBJ2-7,-,many,TGCGCCAGCAGTGAGTCGAAGGGGGGCTCCCCTTTCGAGCAGTACTTC,CASSESKGGSPFEQYF
TRBV10-2,TRBJ2-7,-,-,TGCGCCAGCACCCTGCAGGGGAGAACCTACGAGCAGTACTTC,CASTLQGRTYEQYF
TRBV27,TRBJ1-2,TRBD1,few,TGTGCCAGCAGTTTTACAGGGGCGACCTATGGCTACACCTTC,CASSFTGATYGYTF
TRBV6-1,TRBJ1-2,-,many,TGTGCCAGCAGTGAATCGGGGGGGTACAACTATGGCTACACCTTC,CASSESGGYNYGYTF
TRBV9,TRBJ1-5,-,-,TGTGCCAGCAGCGTAGGAAGGGCCGGTGACCTGGGCAATCAGCCCCAGCATTTT,CASSVGRAGDLGNQPQHF
TRBV14,TRBJ2-7,-,-,TGTGCCAGCGGGGACACCTACGAGCAGTACTTC,CASGDTYEQYF
TRBV4-1,TRBJ1-6,-,few,TGCGCCAGCAGCCAAGGTTGGTCGGCAGCCCCAAATTCACCCCTCCACTTT,CASSQGWSAAPNSPLHF
TRBV6-1,TRBJ2-5,-,many,TGTGCCAGCAGTGGGACAGGGACTATGGAGACCCAGTACTTC,CASSGTGTMETQYF
TRBV24-1,TRBJ2-1,-,-,TGTGCCACCAGTGACGTGGGTCGGGACACTGGCTCCTACAATGAGCAGTTCTTC,CATSDVGRDTGSYNEQFF
TRBV7-9,TRBJ1-2,-,many,TGTGCCAGCAGCTTAGAGGCCCGGAACGGGGGCTACACCTTC,CASSLEARNGGYTF
TRBV24-1,TRBJ2-7,TRBD2,-,TGTGCCACCAGTGGAAGCGGGGGATACGAGCAGTACTTC,CATSGSGGYEQYF
TRBV20-1,TRBJ1-5,-,many,TGCAGTGCTAGGGAACTGACAGGTAATCAGCCCCAGCATTTT,CSARELTGNQPQHF
TRBV3-1,TRBJ2-7,TRBD1,many,TGTGCCAGCAGCATTACCCGGGACAGCCCCGGGCAGTACTTC,CASSITRDSPGQYF
TRBV30,TRBJ1-1,-,many,TGTGCCTGGAGTCCCGTGGATGCGAACACTGAAGCTTTCTTT,CAWSPVDANTEAFF
TRBV11-2,TRBJ2-3,TRBD1,many,TGTGCCAGCAGCTTAAGGGGGCCAGATACGCAGTATTTT,CASSLRGPDTQYF
TRBV19,TRBJ1-5,TRBD1,-,TGTGCCAGCGCGGACAGGGGGCCTCATAGCAATCAGCCCCAGCATTTT,CASADRGPHSNQPQHF
TRBV10-3,TRBJ2-3,TRBD1,many,TGTGCCATCGCCCCACGGGACAGGGTGGTATATACGCAGTATTTT,CAIAPRDRVVYTQYF
TRBV6-2/TRBV6-3,TRBJ2-2,TRBD1,few,TGTGCCAGCAGAACCGGGACAGGGGTTGGGACCGGGGAGCTGTTTTTT,CASRTGTGVGTGELFF
TRBV3-1,TRBJ2-5,-,few,TGTGCCAGCAGCGGTAGATCTAAAGAGACCCAGTACTTC,CASSGRSKETQYF
TRBV6-2/TRBV6-3,TRBJ2-7,TRBD2,many,TGTGCCAGCAGTTACTCGACTAGCGGGATTTCCTACGAGCAGTACTTC,CASSYSTSGISYEQYF
TRBV2,TRBJ2-1,-,-,TGTGCCAGCAGTGTGAGTTTGGGATTAGAGCAGTTCTTC,CASSVSLGLEQFF
TRBV11-1,TRBJ1-6,-,many,TGTGCCAGCAGTTCAAATCAGGGATATAATTCACCCCTCCACTTT,CASSSNQGYNSPLHF
TRBV30,TRBJ2-7,-,many,TGTGCCTGGACAGGTGAATACGAGCAGTACTTC,CAWTGEYEQYF
TRBV25-1,TRBJ2-2,TRBD2,-,TGTGCCAGCAGTGATTTAGTAGCGGGAGCCGGGGAGCTGTTTTTT,CASSDLVAGAGELFF
TRBV27,TRBJ1-1,TRBD1,many,TGTGCCAGCAGTTTATCGCCAGGGGGATTCATCGACGCTTTCTTT,CASSLSPGGFIDAFF
TRBV20-1,TRBJ2-1,TRBD1,many,TGCAGTGCTAGGGAGGACAGGGTATACAATGAGCAGTTCTTC,CSAREDRVYNEQFF
TRBV20-1,TRBJ2-7,-,many,TGCAGTGCTAGAGGGGAGGTTCTCGGCGAGCAGTACTTC,CSARGEVLGEQYF
TRBV6-1,TRBJ2-5,TRBD1,few,TGTGCCAGCAGTATGACAGGGGGCGTCTTAGAGACCCAGTACTTC,CASSMTGGVLETQYF
TRBV29-1,TRBJ2-5,TRBD1,-,TGCAGCGTTGAACCTTACTCAGGCACTACAGGGGGCGTAGGAGAGACCCAGTACTTC,CSVEPYSGTTGGVGETQYF
TRBV18,TRBJ1-4,-,-,TGTGCCAGCTCAAGCCAGGGAGCGGCTAATGAAAAACTGTTTTTT,CASSSQGAANEKLFF
TRBV4-3,TRBJ1-2,TRBD1,few,TGCGCCAGCAGCTACCGGGACAGGGCGGTCGGCTACACCTTC,CASSYRDRAVGYTF
TRBV28,TRBJ1-2,-,few,TGTGCCAGTTTCCCCCGGGGAGGGGGGTACGGCTACACCTTC,CASFPRGGGYGYTF
TRBV5-1,TRBJ2-1,-,few,TGCGCCAGCAGCTTGGATCCAGGCATGAATGAGCAGTTCTTC,CASSLDPGMNEQFF
TRBV20-1,TRBJ1-2,-,many,TGCAGTGCTCCGAGTCCCAAACACAGGGACTATGGCTACACCTTC,CSAPSPKHRDYGYTF
TRBV7-2,TRBJ1-4,-,many,TGTGCCAGCAGAGTACCGGGAGCAACTAATGAAAAACTGTTTTTT,CASRVPGATNEKLFF
TRBV6-1,TRBJ1-6,-,-,TGTGCCAGCAAACGGCAGGCCGGGGCCCTCCACTTT,CASKRQAGALHF
TRBV7-3,TRBJ1-1,-,many,TGTGCCAGCAGCCCTGGGGCAGGGCGCTCGAGCACTGAAGCTTTCTTT,CASSPGAGRSSTEAFF
TRBV20-1,TRBJ1-5,TRBD1,many,TGCAGTGCTTTAACACAGGGGATTGGCAATCAGCCCCAGCATTTT,CSALTQGIGNQPQHF
TRBV19,TRBJ2-5,-,-,TGTGCCAGTAGTACCAGCCAGGGGGGGACCCAGTACTTC,CASSTSQGGTQYF
TRBV7-8,TRBJ2-1,-,few,TGTGCCAGCAGCTTAGCGAGCACGGGTGAGCAGTTCTTC,CASSLASTGEQFF
TRBV18,TRBJ1-4,-,few,TGTGCCAGCTCACTCGGAGATACAGGGTTTCGCGAAAAACTGTTTTTT,CASSLGDTGFREKLFF
TRBV6-1,TRBJ1-5,-,-,TGTGCCAGCAGCTCGGCACTTACAGATAGTCAGCCCCAGCATTTT,CASSSALTDSQPQHF
TRBV20-1,TRBJ2-3,-,many,TGCAGTGCTTCGACGGTTCGCGGGCAGGTAGATACGCAGTATTTT,CSASTVRGQVDTQYF
TRBV12-3/TRBV12-4,TRBJ1-2,-,many,TGTGCCAGCAGTTTTGGGGAGCTATATGGCTACACCTTC,CASSFGELYGYTF
TRBV3-1,TRBJ2-3,-,many,TGTGCCAGCAGCCAAACACCACGGAATACGCAGTATTTT,CASSQTPRNTQYF